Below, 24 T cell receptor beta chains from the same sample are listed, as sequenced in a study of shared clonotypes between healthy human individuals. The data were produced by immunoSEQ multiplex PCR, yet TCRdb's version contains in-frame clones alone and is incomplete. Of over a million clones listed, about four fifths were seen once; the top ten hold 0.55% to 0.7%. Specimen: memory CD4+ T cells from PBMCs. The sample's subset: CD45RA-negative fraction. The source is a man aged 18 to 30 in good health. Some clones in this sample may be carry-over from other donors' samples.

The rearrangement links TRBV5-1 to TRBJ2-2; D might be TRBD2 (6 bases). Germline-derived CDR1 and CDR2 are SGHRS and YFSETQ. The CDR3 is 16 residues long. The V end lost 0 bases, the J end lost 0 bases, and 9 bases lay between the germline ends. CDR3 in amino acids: CASSLGGISNTGELFF. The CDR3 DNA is TGCGCCAGCAGCTTGGGCGGGATTTCGAACACCGGGGAGCTGTTTTTT.

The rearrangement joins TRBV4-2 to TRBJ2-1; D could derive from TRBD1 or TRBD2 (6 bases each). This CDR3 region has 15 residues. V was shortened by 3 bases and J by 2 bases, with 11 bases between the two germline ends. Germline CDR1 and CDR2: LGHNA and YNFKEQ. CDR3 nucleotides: TGTGCCAGCAGCCAGTGGGGGGCCACCTACAATGAGCAGTTCTTC. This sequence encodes CASSQWGATYNEQFF.

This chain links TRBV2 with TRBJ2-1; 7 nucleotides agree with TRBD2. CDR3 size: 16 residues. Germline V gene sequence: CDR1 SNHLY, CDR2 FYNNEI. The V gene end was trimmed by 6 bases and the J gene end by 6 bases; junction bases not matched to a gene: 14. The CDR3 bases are TGTGCCAGCAGAGGACTGAGCGGGATCCCTTTCAATGAGCAGTTCTTC. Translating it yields CASRGLSGIPFNEQFF. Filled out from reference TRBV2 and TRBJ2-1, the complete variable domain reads EPEVTQTPSHQVTQMGQEVILRCVPISNHLYFYWYRQILGQKVEFLVSFYNNEISEKSEIFDDQFSVERPDGSNFTLKIRSTKLEDSAMYFCASRGLSGIPFNEQFFGPGTRLTVL.

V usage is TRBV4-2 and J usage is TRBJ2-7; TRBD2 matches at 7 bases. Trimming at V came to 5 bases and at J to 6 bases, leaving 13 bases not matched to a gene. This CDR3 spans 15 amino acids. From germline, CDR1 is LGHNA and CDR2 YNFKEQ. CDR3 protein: CASSTGGEGPLEQYF. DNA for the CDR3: TGTGCCAGCAGCACTGGGGGGGAGGGCCCCCTCGAGCAGTACTTC.

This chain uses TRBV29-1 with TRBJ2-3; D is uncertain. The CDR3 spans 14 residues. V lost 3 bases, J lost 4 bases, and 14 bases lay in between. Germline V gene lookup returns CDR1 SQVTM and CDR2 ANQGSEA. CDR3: CSVDSGHGPDTQYF. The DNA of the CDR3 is TGCAGCGTTGACTCCGGCCACGGGCCAGATACGCAGTATTTT.

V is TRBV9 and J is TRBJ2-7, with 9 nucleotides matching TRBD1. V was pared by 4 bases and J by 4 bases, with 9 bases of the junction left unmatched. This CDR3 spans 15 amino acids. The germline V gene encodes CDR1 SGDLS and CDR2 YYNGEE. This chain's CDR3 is CASSPRATGGYEQYF. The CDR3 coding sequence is TGTGCCAGCAGCCCCCGGGCGACAGGGGGGTACGAGCAGTACTTC.

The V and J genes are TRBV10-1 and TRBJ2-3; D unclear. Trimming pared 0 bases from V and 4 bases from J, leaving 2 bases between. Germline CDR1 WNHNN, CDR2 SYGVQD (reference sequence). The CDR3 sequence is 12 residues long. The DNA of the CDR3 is TGCGCCAGCAGTGAGTCGGCAGATACGCAGTATTTT. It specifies CASSESADTQYF.

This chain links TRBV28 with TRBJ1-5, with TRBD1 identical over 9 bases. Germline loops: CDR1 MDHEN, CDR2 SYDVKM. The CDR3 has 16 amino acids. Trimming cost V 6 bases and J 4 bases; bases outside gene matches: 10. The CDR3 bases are TGTGCCAGCAGCCCGCCGGGACAGGGAAGAAATCAGCCCCAGCATTTT. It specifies CASSPPGQGRNQPQHF.

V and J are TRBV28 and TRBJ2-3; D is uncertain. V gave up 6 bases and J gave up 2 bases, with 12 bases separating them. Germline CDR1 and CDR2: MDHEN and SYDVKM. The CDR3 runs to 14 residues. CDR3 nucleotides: TGTGCCAGCAGAGTAACGACTTACACAGATACGCAGTATTTT. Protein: CASRVTTYTDTQYF. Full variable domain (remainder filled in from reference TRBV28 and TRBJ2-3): DVKVTQSSRYLVKRTGEKVFLECVQDMDHENMFWYRQDPGLGLRLIYFSYDVKMKEKGDIPEGYSVSREKKERFSLILESASTNQTSMYLCASRVTTYTDTQYFGPGTRLTVL.

The CDR3 region has the DNA TGTGCCAGCAGCTCCCGCAGGACAGGCTCTGGGGCCAACGTCCTGACTTTC. This gives the protein CASSSRRTGSGANVLTF. The chain recombines TRBV7-3 with TRBJ2-6; TRBD1 matches at 7 bases. The V segment lost 4 bases and the J segment 0 bases; nucleotides outside the gene matches: 6. Germline CDR1 reads SGHTA; CDR2 reads FQGTGA. CDR3 length: 17 amino acids.

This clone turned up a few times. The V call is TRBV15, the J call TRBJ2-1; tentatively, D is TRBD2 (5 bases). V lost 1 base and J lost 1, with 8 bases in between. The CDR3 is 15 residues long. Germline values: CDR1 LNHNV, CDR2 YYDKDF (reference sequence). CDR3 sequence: CATSRVDLSYNEQFF. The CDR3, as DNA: TGTGCCACCAGCAGAGTGGACTTGTCCTACAATGAGCAGTTCTTC.

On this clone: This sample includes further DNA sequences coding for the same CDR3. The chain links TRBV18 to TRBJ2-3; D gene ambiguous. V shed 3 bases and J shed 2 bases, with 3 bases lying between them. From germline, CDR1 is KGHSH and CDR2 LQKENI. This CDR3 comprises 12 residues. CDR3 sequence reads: CASSPFTDTQYF. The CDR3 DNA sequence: TGTGCCAGCTCACCGTTCACAGATACGCAGTATTTT.

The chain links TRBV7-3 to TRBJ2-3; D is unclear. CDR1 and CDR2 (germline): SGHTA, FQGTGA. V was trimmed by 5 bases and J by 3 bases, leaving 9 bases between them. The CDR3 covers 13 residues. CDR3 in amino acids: CASSPPGTDTQYF. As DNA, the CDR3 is TGTGCCAGCAGCCCCCCCGGGACAGATACGCAGTATTTT.

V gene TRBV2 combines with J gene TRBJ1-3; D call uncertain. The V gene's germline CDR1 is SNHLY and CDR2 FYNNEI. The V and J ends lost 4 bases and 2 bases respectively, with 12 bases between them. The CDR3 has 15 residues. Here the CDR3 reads CASSALRATGNTIYF. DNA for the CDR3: TGTGCCAGCAGTGCCCTGCGAGCCACTGGAAACACCATATATTTT.

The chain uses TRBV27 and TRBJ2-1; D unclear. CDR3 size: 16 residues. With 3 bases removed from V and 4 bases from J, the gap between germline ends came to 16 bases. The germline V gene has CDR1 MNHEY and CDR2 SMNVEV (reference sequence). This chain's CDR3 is CASSFSRTLRYNEQFF. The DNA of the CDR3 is TGTGCCAGCAGTTTTAGCCGGACCTTACGGTACAATGAGCAGTTCTTC.

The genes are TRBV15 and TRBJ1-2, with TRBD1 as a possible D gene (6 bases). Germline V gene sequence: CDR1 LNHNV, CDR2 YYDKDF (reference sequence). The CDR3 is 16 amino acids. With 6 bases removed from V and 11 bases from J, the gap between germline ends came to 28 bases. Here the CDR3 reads CATSPKYRQAGMSYTF. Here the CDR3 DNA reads TGTGCCACCAGTCCTAAATACCGACAGGCCGGGATGAGTTACACCTTC.

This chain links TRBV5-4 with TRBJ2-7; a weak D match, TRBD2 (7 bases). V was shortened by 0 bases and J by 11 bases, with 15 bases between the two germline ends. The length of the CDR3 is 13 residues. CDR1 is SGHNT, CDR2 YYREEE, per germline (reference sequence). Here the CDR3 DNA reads TGTGCCAGCAGCTTGGGGATCGGGGGGCCGGAGTACTTC. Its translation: CASSLGIGGPEYF.

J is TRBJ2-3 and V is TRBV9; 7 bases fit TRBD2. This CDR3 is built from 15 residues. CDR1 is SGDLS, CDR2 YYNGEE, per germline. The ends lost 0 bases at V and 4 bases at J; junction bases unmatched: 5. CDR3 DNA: TGTGCCAGCAGCGTAGGCAGCGGGACGGCAGATACGCAGTATTTT. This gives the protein CASSVGSGTADTQYF.

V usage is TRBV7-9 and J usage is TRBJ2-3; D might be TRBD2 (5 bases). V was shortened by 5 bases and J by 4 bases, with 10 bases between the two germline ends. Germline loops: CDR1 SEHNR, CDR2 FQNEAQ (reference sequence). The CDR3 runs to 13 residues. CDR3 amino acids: CASSGGGPDTQYF. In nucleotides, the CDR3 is TGTGCCAGCAGCGGAGGCGGGCCAGATACGCAGTATTTT.

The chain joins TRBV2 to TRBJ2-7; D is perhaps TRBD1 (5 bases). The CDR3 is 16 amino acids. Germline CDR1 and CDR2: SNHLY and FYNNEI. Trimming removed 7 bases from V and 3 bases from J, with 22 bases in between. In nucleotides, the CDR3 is TGTGCCAGCACCCATAAGGCCCTCACAGGAGACTACGAGCAGTACTTC. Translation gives CASTHKALTGDYEQYF.

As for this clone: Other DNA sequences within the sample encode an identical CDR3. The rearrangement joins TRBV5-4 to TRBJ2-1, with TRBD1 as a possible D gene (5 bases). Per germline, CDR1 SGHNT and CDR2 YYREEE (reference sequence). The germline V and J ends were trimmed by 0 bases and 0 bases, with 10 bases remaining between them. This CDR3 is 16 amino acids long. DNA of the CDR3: TGTGCCAGCAGCTTGGGGGGCCAAAGCTCCTACAATGAGCAGTTCTTC. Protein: CASSLGGQSSYNEQFF.

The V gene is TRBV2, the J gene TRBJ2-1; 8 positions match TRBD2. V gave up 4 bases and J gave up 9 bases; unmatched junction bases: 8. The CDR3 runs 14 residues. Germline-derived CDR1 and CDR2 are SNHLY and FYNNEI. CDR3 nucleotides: TGTGCCAGCAGTGCGGGACTAGAAAACCGTGAGCAGTTCTTC. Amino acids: CASSAGLENREQFF.

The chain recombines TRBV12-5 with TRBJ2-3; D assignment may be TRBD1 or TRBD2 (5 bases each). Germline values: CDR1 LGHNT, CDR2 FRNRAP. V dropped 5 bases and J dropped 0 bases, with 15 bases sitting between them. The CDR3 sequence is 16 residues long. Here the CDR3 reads CASGLGTAISTDTQYF. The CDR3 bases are TGTGCTAGTGGTCTCGGGACGGCCATTAGCACAGATACGCAGTATTTT.

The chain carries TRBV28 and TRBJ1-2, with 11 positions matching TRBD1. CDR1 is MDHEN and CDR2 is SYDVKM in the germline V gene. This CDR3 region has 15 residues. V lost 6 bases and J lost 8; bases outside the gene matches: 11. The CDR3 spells CASSRPDRGRPGYTF. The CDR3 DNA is TGTGCCAGCAGCCGACCGGACAGGGGGCGCCCGGGCTACACCTTC.